These T cell receptor beta chains were read from a single sample in a study of blood T cell repertoires in COVID-19. Clones were read by immunoSEQ multiplex PCR, and TCRdb kept only the in-frame ones, dropping some. Of hundreds of thousands of clones in the sample, roughly 90% were seen once. Input material: peripheral blood. These receptors were obtained from a woman between 25 and 40 years old with COVID-19, enrolled during active disease. Each CDR3 is given with its conserved first and last residue.

TRBJ1-5,TRBV5-1,CASSYPRTGVDQPQHF
TRBJ2-5,TRBV11-3,CASSLGAGTQYF
TRBJ2-7,TRBV5-1,CASSLGDGQSYEQYF
TRBJ1-2,TRBV18,CASSPLSTVYGYTF
TRBJ1-1,TRBV7-9,CASSLVSRIAEAFF
TRBJ2-5,TRBV11-3,CASSIRQVETQYF
TRBJ1-1,TRBV7-8,CASSLGYRVSMNTEAFF
TRBJ2-2,TRBV7-8,CASSLIVSNTGELFF
TRBJ2-7,TRBV10-1,CASSESEGYEQYF
TRBJ1-2,TRBV5-6,CASSLYGQSGYTF
TRBJ2-1,TRBV10-3,CAISERGGAGRDEQFF
TRBJ2-3,TRBV5-1,CANTKGLASTDTQYF
TRBJ1-2,TRBV11-3,CASSGQGWGYGYTF
TRBJ1-1,TRBV9,CASSPSGWGGANTEAFF
TRBJ2-7,TRBV10-1,CASSDRVGNYEQYF
TRBJ2-1,TRBV27,CASSFSGGASNEQFF
TRBJ1-1,TRBV9,CASSAEGQNTEAFF
TRBJ1-5,TRBV6-5,CASRSNNQPQHF
TRBJ1-4,TRBV7-9,CASSESTGGFATNEKLFF
TRBJ2-3,TRBV11-2,CASSFEGGLGDTQYF
TRBJ1-2,TRBV6-2/TRBV6-3,CASSQVQGNGYTF
TRBJ2-1,TRBV10-3,CAIRLAGGGNEQFF
TRBJ2-1,TRBV13,CASSLDGSGRDNEQFF
TRBJ1-6,TRBV30,CAWSLRTGDSPLHF
TRBJ2-2,TRBV18,CASSPQGAVNTGELFF
TRBJ1-4,TRBV29-1,CSVDTGAGDEKLFF
TRBJ2-7,TRBV27,CASSLWDRGSEQYF